The 26 T cell receptor beta chains in this list originate from one sample, sequenced in a study of cytomegalovirus exposure and HLA in healthy donors. PCR amplification relied on 60 Vbeta primers (plus 13 Jbeta primers). Profiled with immunoSEQ multiplex PCR; TCRdb holds only in-frame clones, not every one. The table records 200,000 or so clones, roughly 83% of them present only once. Sequenced: PBMCs. The origin of the receptors is a male donor in good health and CMV-seropositive.

Notes on this clone: Compared with germline, one end of the junction differs, possibly owing to a read error. The genes are TRBV7-9 and TRBJ1-2, with D possibly TRBD1 on 5 matching bases. Germline lookup yields CDR1 SEHNR and CDR2 FQNEAQ (reference sequence). The CDR3 runs to 15 residues. CDR3 loop: CSSSLLGASNYGYTF. For the CDR3, the DNA is TGTTCCAGCAGCTTACTTGGGGCTTCTAACTATGGCTACACCTTC.

The chain joins TRBV5-6 to TRBJ2-2, with D tentatively TRBD2 (6 bases). The germline V and J ends were trimmed by 3 bases and 6 bases, with 6 bases remaining between them. Germline values: CDR1 SGHDT, CDR2 YYEEEE. The CDR3 consists of 12 residues. CDR3 sequence (DNA): TGTGCCAGCAGCTGGGAGGCCGGGGAGCTGTTTTTT. The encoded protein is CASSWEAGELFF.

This chain joins TRBV5-1 and TRBJ2-5, with 10 positions matching TRBD1. In germline, CDR1 is SGHRS, CDR2 YFSETQ. There are 14 residues in the CDR3. J gave up 4 bases and V 5 bases, and 5 bases lay outside the gene matches. CDR3 nucleotides: TGCGCCAGCAGTCCCGACAGGGGGCTAGAGACCCAGTACTTC. Translated: CASSPDRGLETQYF.

This chain joins TRBV7-2 and TRBJ2-5, with D tentatively TRBD2 (6 bases). The DNA end favors TRBJ2-7, so the J call may be wrong. Germline V lookup: CDR1 SGHTA, CDR2 FQGNSA. CDR3 length: 14 amino acids. The DNA for the CDR3 is TGTGCCAGCAGCTTGGTGACTAGAACCGGCGAGCAGTACTTC. As protein: CASSLVTRTGEQYF.

The V call is TRBV29-1, the J call TRBJ1-2, with no clear D. The V and J ends lost 7 bases and 3 bases respectively, with 9 bases between them. CDR1 is SQVTM and CDR2 is ANQGSEA in the germline V gene. This CDR3 region has 11 residues. The CDR3 here is CSGIGDYGYTF. CDR3 coding DNA: TGCAGCGGGATCGGGGACTATGGCTACACCTTC.

The chain employs TRBV7-6 and TRBJ1-5; unclear D gene. CDR3 length: 14 amino acids. Per germline, CDR1 SGHVS and CDR2 FNYEAQ. Deletions cut 1 base from V and 2 bases from J, with 6 bases between. CDR3 protein: CASSLGAGNQPQHF. CDR3 coding DNA: TGTGCCAGCAGCTTAGGTGCGGGCAATCAGCCCCAGCATTTT.

The chain couples TRBV5-1 to TRBJ2-5; TRBD2 matches 8 bases. CDR3 size: 14 residues. V was pared by 2 bases and J by 1 base, with 1 base of the junction left unmatched. Germline CDR1 and CDR2: SGHRS and YFSETQ. CDR3 sequence (DNA): TGCGCCAGCAGCTTAGCGGGAGCCCAAGAGACCCAGTACTTC. Protein: CASSLAGAQETQYF.

V is TRBV7-6 and J is TRBJ2-5, with TRBD1 matching over 11 bases. CDR3 length: 16 residues. Germline V lookup: CDR1 SGHVS, CDR2 FNYEAQ. With V trimmed by 5 bases and J by 2 bases, 7 bases remained unmatched. The CDR3 sequence: CASSLSDRGHQETQYF. The DNA of the CDR3 is TGTGCCAGCAGCCTATCGGACAGGGGGCATCAAGAGACCCAGTACTTC. The complete variable domain, with remaining parts taken from reference TRBV7-6 and TRBJ2-5, reads GAGVSQSPRYKVTKRGQDVALRCDPISGHVSLYWYRQALGQGPEFLTYFNYEAQQDKSGLPNDRFSAERPEGSISTLTIQRTEQRDSAMYRCASSLSDRGHQETQYFGPGTRLLVL.

This sequence joins TRBV6-5 and TRBJ2-7; 9 nucleotides align to TRBD1. V lost 5 bases and J lost 2; bases outside the gene matches: 1. Germline loops: CDR1 MNHEY, CDR2 SVGAGI. The CDR3 covers 13 residues. The CDR3 sequence is CASSRTGAYEQYF. CDR3 sequence (DNA): TGTGCCAGCAGTCGGACAGGGGCCTACGAGCAGTACTTC.

This chain links TRBV29-1 with TRBJ2-7; D call uncertain. Trimming pared 4 bases from V and 1 base from J, leaving 5 bases between. The CDR3 is 11 residues long. Germline V gives CDR1 SQVTM, CDR2 ANQGSEA. The CDR3 loop reads CSVGVSYEQYF. Written as DNA, the CDR3 is TGCAGCGTTGGAGTATCCTACGAGCAGTACTTC.

There are a few counts of this clone. The chain joins TRBV19 to TRBJ1-1; D might be TRBD1 (6 bases). The CDR3 totals 13 residues. Deletions cut 5 bases from V and 4 bases from J, with 11 bases between. Germline values: CDR1 LNHDA, CDR2 SQIVND (reference sequence). In DNA form, the CDR3 reads TGTGCCAGTAGTCCTTACAGGGTCACTGAAGCTTTCTTT. Its translation: CASSPYRVTEAFF.

The CDR3 loop is CSVEDPGRGEQYF. The CDR3 DNA reads as TGCAGCGTTGAAGATCCGGGTAGGGGCGAGCAGTACTTC. The rearrangement uses TRBV29-1 and TRBJ2-5; tentative D call: TRBD1 (5 bases). The last part of the DNA fits TRBJ2-7 better; the J call may be wrong. The CDR3 is 13 residues long. Germline lookup yields CDR1 SQVTM and CDR2 ANQGSEA.

This clone was seen just once. The chain links TRBV20-1 to TRBJ1-2; D not resolved. V gave up 3 bases and J gave up 8 bases, with 10 bases separating them. The CDR3 loop spans 11 amino acids. The germline CDR1 and CDR2 sequences are DFQATT and SNEGSKA (reference sequence). CDR3: CSARSRKGYTF. For the CDR3, the DNA is TGCAGTGCTAGGTCCAGGAAAGGCTACACCTTC.

The gene calls are TRBV6-5 and TRBJ1-1; 8 bases line up with TRBD1. Per the germline V gene, CDR1 is MNHEY and CDR2 is SVGAGI. The V gene end was trimmed by 7 bases and the J gene end by 4 bases; junction bases not matched to a gene: 2. This CDR3 has 12 residues. In nucleotides, the CDR3 is TGTGCCAGCACCACAGGGGGCACTGAAGCTTTCTTT. It is translated as CASTTGGTEAFF.

The chain employs TRBV25-1 and TRBJ1-1; a possible D gene is TRBD1 (6 bases). The CDR3 is 15 residues long. In germline, CDR1 is MGHDK, CDR2 SYGVNS. V shed 1 base and J shed 6 bases, with 15 bases lying between them. The CDR3 here is CASSEFGGPEAEAFF. Here the CDR3 DNA reads TGTGCCAGCAGTGAATTCGGGGGGCCTGAGGCTGAAGCTTTCTTT.

Points on this clone: A read error may produce the germline difference seen at one junction end. The chain carries TRBV7-7 and TRBJ2-7; the D gene could be TRBD1 or TRBD2 (5 bases each). This CDR3 is built from 15 residues. CDR1 and CDR2 (germline): SSHAT, FNYEAQ (reference sequence). CDR3 region: CASSLGAGGTYEQYF. CDR3 sequence (DNA): TGTGCTAGCAGCTTAGGGGCAGGAGGAACCTACGAGCAGTACTTC.

The chain uses TRBV4-2 and TRBJ1-4, with 7 nucleotides matching TRBD1. Germline CDR1 is LGHNA and CDR2 is YNFKEQ. The CDR3 extends over 18 amino acids. The V gene end was trimmed by 0 bases and the J gene end by 2 bases; junction bases not matched to a gene: 9. The CDR3 loop is CASSQDGGRGLTNEKLFF. For the CDR3, the DNA is TGTGCCAGCAGCCAAGATGGGGGCAGGGGGTTGACTAATGAAAAACTGTTTTTT.

V and J are TRBV5-4 and TRBJ2-3; 8 bases are shared with TRBD2. CDR1 and CDR2 from the germline V gene are SGHNT and YYREEE (reference sequence). J was trimmed by 5 bases and V by 5 bases; bases with no gene match: 7. The CDR3 contains 14 residues. For the CDR3, the DNA is TGTGCCAGCAGAGGAGCGGGAGAAGGAGATACGCAGTATTTT. It codes for CASRGAGEGDTQYF.

In this sample, this clone turned up once. The final CDR3 position lacks the conserved phenylalanine or tryptophan, pointing to a likely read error. V and J are TRBV7-2 and TRBJ2-7; D is undetermined. Trimming pared 1 base from V and 3 bases from J, leaving 19 bases between. There are 17 residues in the CDR3. Looked up from germline, CDR1 is SGHTA and CDR2 is FQGNSA. In nucleotides, the CDR3 is TGTGCCAGCAGCTTAGGTGACGCAAGGCAGGATTTCTACGAGCAGTACCTC. Protein sequence: CASSLGDARQDFYEQYL.

This clone showed up just a few times. The DNA of the CDR3 is TGTGCCAGCAGTCCACCGGGATTCAACACTGAAGCTTTCTTT. Translating gives CASSPPGFNTEAFF. The V and J genes are TRBV28 and TRBJ1-1; D not certain. Trimming cost V 5 bases and J 2 bases, with 12 bases left between them. The germline CDR1 and CDR2 sequences are MDHEN and SYDVKM. This CDR3 is 14 amino acids long.

This chain joins TRBV5-1 and TRBJ2-7; 10 bases are shared with TRBD2. Germline V lookup: CDR1 SGHRS, CDR2 YFSETQ. The V gene end was trimmed by 3 bases and the J gene end by 3 bases; junction bases not matched to a gene: 9. This CDR3 comprises 16 residues. This chain's CDR3 is CASSSGGLAGVYEQYF. The CDR3 DNA sequence: TGCGCCAGCAGCTCGGGTGGGCTAGCGGGGGTCTACGAGCAGTACTTC.

The gene calls are TRBV9 and TRBJ1-5, with TRBD1 matching 7 bases. CDR3 length equals 15 residues. Germline CDR1 SGDLS, CDR2 YYNGEE. Trimming removed 0 bases from V and 3 bases from J; junction bases left unmatched: 3. The CDR3 is CASSVGGTDNQPQHF. DNA for the CDR3: TGTGCCAGCAGCGTAGGTGGGACAGACAATCAGCCCCAGCATTTT.

This clone was found once. CDR3 in DNA: TGTGCCAGCAGTATGACTAGCGGAGGGAGCTACGAGCAGTACTTC. Its translation: CASSMTSGGSYEQYF. The chain joins TRBV27 to TRBJ2-7, with 9 bases aligning to TRBD2. This CDR3 region has 15 residues. With V trimmed by 5 bases and J by 3 bases, 8 bases remained unmatched. Germline CDR1 MNHEY, CDR2 SMNVEV (reference sequence).

This chain uses TRBV5-4 with TRBJ2-1, with 9 nucleotides matching TRBD2. CDR1 and CDR2 from the germline V gene are SGHNT and YYREEE (reference sequence). The CDR3 covers 16 residues. Germline trimming cut 0 bases from V and 3 bases from J; bases unmatched to any gene: 4. CDR3 coding DNA: TGTGCCAGCAGCTTGGGGGCTAGCGGGGTCTACAATGAGCAGTTCTTC. Translating it yields CASSLGASGVYNEQFF.

The chain links TRBV4-1 to TRBJ2-1; 11 bases fit TRBD2. With V trimmed by 7 bases and J by 3 bases, 14 bases remained unmatched. CDR1 and CDR2 (germline): MGHRA, YSYEKL. The CDR3 is 18 residues long. This chain's CDR3 is CASTKELSGGAFYNEQFF. Here the CDR3 DNA reads TGCGCCAGCACCAAAGAGCTTAGCGGGGGGGCTTTCTACAATGAGCAGTTCTTC.

This clone was seen only once. The rearrangement joins TRBV19 to TRBJ2-7; 9 bases map to TRBD2. Trimming removed 0 bases from V and 3 bases from J; junction bases left unmatched: 3. In germline, CDR1 is LNHDA, CDR2 SQIVND (reference sequence). The CDR3 loop spans 15 amino acids. The CDR3 nucleotides are TGTGCCAGTAGTATAGATAGCGGGAGCCTCTACGAGCAGTACTTC. Translating gives CASSIDSGSLYEQYF.